The rows below give T cell receptor beta chains drawn from one sample of a study of cytomegalovirus exposure and HLA in healthy donors. Assay: immunoSEQ multiplex PCR; the TCRdb copy retains only in-frame clones and omits some. The data show 150,000 to 250,000 clones, 75% to 85% seen once. The specimen was PBMCs. These receptors were obtained from a girl aged 5-17 years in good health and CMV-seropositive. Each CDR3 is given with its conserved first and last residue.

CDR3 length: 17; J gene: TRBJ2-4; V gene: TRBV21-1; CDR3 protein: CASSKRYTGLAKNIQYF
CDR3 length: 15; J gene: TRBJ1-1; V gene: TRBV4-1; CDR3 protein: CASSQQGGMNTEAFF
CDR3 length: 15; J gene: TRBJ2-7; V gene: TRBV27; CDR3 protein: CASRLSQTGAYEQYF
CDR3 length: 15; J gene: TRBJ2-5; V gene: TRBV4-1; CDR3 protein: CASSQVPDTQETQYF
CDR3 length: 15; J gene: TRBJ1-1; V gene: TRBV14; CDR3 protein: CASSPWTGVNTEAFF
CDR3 length: 13; J gene: TRBJ1-2; V gene: TRBV5-6; CDR3 protein: CASSPDRGYGYTF
CDR3 length: 15; J gene: TRBJ2-1; V gene: TRBV5-1; CDR3 protein: CASSPGLAGSNEQFF
CDR3 length: 15; J gene: TRBJ2-5; V gene: TRBV7-9; CDR3 protein: CASSPGTGGLETQYF
CDR3 length: 13; J gene: TRBJ1-5; V gene: TRBV10-3; CDR3 protein: CAIQGKPNQPQHF
CDR3 length: 13; J gene: TRBJ2-3; V gene: TRBV9; CDR3 protein: CASSVGAADTQYF
CDR3 length: 17; J gene: TRBJ2-2; V gene: TRBV27; CDR3 protein: CASSPLELAGGVRELFF